The sequence of this T cell receptor beta chain was determined in a study of T cell changes during pregnancy in multiple sclerosis. This CDR3 spans 14 amino acids. Germline V gene data show CDR1 as SSHAT and CDR2 as FNYEAQ (reference sequence). Produced via immunoSEQ multiplex PCR; TCRdb's table is partial and in-frame only. This sample has about 35,000 clones, with over 80% found just once. Concerning this clone itself: A junction boundary mismatches the germline segment, possibly from a read error.

The chain has TRBV7-7 and TRBJ2-5; D unclear. The source of this sequence is a female donor in good health, enrolled as a control in a pregnancy study. Sequenced here: CD4+ T cells from peripheral blood mononuclear cells, sampled in the third trimester of pregnancy. CDR3 DNA: TGTGCTAGCAGCTTAATTGATAACAAAGAGACCCAGTACTTC. The encoded protein is CASSLIDNKETQYF.